The 6 T cell receptor beta chains given below trace back to one sample, sequenced in a study of cytomegalovirus exposure and HLA in healthy donors. A multiplex PCR was run with 60 Vbeta primers and 13 Jbeta primers. The data were produced by immunoSEQ multiplex PCR, yet TCRdb's version contains in-frame clones alone and is incomplete. Altogether fewer than 200,000 clones are present, 75% being singletons, with the ten largest covering about 2.7%. The specimen was PBMCs. All receptors come from a woman in her forties or fifties in good health and CMV-seropositive.

The rearrangement joins TRBV11-2 to TRBJ2-3, with TRBD2 matching 9 bases. Losses at the gene ends were 1 base for V and 2 bases for J; bases not matched to a gene: 7. The length of the CDR3 is 17 residues. From germline, CDR1 is SGHAT and CDR2 FQNNGV. CDR3: CASSLGPSGVLTDTQYF. The CDR3 coding sequence is TGTGCCAGCAGCTTAGGTCCTAGCGGGGTCCTCACAGATACGCAGTATTTT.

This clone came up once. V gene TRBV2 combines with J gene TRBJ2-5, with 7 bases that match TRBD2. The V gene's germline CDR1 is SNHLY and CDR2 FYNNEI. This CDR3 has 13 residues. V gave up 3 bases and J gave up 5 bases; unmatched junction bases: 3. In DNA, the CDR3 is TGTGCCAGCAGTGACAGCGGGGAGGAGACCCAGTACTTC. Translation: CASSDSGEETQYF.

The chain couples TRBV29-1 to TRBJ1-1; D possibly corresponds to TRBD1 (6 bases). This CDR3 has 14 amino acids. V was trimmed by 0 bases and J by 1 base, leaving 9 bases between them. Germline CDR1 is SQVTM and CDR2 is ANQGSEA. For the CDR3, the DNA is TGCAGCGTTGAAGAGGGGGCTCCGAACACTGAAGCTTTCTTT. Its protein is CSVEEGAPNTEAFF.

In nucleotides, the CDR3 is TGTGCCAGCAGTGATTCTTGGGTGGGAGATGAAGCTTTCTTT. This codes for CASSDSWVGDEAFF. The rearrangement joins TRBV6-1 to TRBJ1-1; no reliable D call. The CDR3 runs to 14 residues. From germline, CDR1 is MNHNS and CDR2 SASEGT. V shed 3 bases and J shed 7 bases, with 15 bases lying between them.

In its sample, this clone was seen a few times. This chain uses TRBV18 with TRBJ1-1; 7 bases align to TRBD1. After removal of 5 bases from V and 1 base from J, the junction contained 7 bases not matched to a gene. Germline V gene lookup returns CDR1 KGHSH and CDR2 LQKENI. The CDR3 covers 15 residues. This chain's CDR3 is CASSADRVENTEAFF. CDR3 nucleotides: TGTGCCAGCTCAGCCGACAGGGTGGAGAACACTGAAGCTTTCTTT.

This chain links TRBV13 with TRBJ2-7, with 11 bases identical to TRBD1. The germline gives CDR1 PRHDT, CDR2 FYEKMQ (reference sequence). The CDR3 extends over 12 amino acids. Unmatched junction bases numbered 0, after V lost 8 bases and J lost 3 bases. In DNA, the CDR3 is TGTGCCAGCGGGACAGGGGGCTACGAGCAGTACTTC. This encodes CASGTGGYEQYF.